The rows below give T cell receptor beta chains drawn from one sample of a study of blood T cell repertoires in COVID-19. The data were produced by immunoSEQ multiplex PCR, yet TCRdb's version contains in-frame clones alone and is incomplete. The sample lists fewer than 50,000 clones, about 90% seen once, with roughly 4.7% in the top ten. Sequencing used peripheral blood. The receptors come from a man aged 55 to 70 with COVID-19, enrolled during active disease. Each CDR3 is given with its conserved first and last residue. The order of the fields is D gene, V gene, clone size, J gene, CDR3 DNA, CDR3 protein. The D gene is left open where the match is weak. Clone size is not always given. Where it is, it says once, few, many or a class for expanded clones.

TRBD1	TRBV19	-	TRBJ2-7	TGTGCCAGTAGTAAGGACAGGGGGCGGGACGAGCAGTACTTC	CASSKDRGRDEQYF
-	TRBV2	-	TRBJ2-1	TGTGCCAGCAGTCAACCGGGACAAGAGGGGTTCTTC	CASSQPGQEGFF
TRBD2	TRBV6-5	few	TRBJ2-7	TGTGCCAGCGGTCCACCGGGACTAGCGGGATTGGGGCAGTACTTC	CASGPPGLAGLGQYF
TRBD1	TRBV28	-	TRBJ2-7	TGTGCCAGCAGGGCAGGGGGATACTACGAGCAGTACTTC	CASRAGGYYEQYF
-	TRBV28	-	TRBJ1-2	TGTGCCAGCAGTTTACCCAACAGGGAGCGGAGGTTC	CASSLPNRERRF
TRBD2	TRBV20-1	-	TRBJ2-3	TGCAGTGCTAGTACTAGCGGCACAGATACGCAGTATTTT	CSASTSGTDTQYF
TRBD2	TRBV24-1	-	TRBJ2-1	TGTGCCACCAGTGAGGCGGCTAGCGGGAGAAAGGAGCAGTTCTTC	CATSEAASGRKEQFF
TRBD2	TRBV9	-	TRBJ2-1	TGTGCCAGCACTGACGGGGCTAGCGGGAGGAAATTCTTC	CASTDGASGRKFF
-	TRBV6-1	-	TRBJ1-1	TGTGCCAGCAGTGAGTTAAGGGGCACTGAAGCTTTCTTT	CASSELRGTEAFF
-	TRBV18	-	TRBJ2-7	TGTGCCAGCTCACCAAGCAGGGGGGATTCCTACGAGCAGTACTTC	CASSPSRGDSYEQYF
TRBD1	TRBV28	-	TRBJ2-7	TGTGCCAGCAGTCAACACTCGGGACAGGGGGTCTACGAGCAGTACTTC	CASSQHSGQGVYEQYF
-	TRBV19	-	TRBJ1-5	TGTGCCAGTAGTAAGGTGGCAGGGGCGAATCAGCCCCAGCATTTT	CASSKVAGANQPQHF
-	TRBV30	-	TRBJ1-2	TGTGCCTGGAGTACTCAGGGTCCCTATGGCTACACCTTC	CAWSTQGPYGYTF
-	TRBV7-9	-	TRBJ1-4	TGTGCCAGCAGCTTAGGAGGGGCAGGGGCAGTTGGCAAACTGTTTTTT	CASSLGGAGAVGKLFF
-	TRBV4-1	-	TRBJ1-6	TGCGCCAGCAGCCGATTGACAGGAGAAAATTCACCCCTCCACTTT	CASSRLTGENSPLHF
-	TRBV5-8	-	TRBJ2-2	TGTGCCAGCAGCTTGGGTCAAGTGGGGCTGAACACCGGGGAGCTGTTTTTT	CASSLGQVGLNTGELFF
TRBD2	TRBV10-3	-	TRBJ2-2	TGTGCCATCAGTGAGTTAGTAGCGGGAGCGAACACCGGGGAGCTGTTTTTT	CAISELVAGANTGELFF
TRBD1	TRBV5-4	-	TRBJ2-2	TGTGCCAGCAGCGATAGCCGGGACAGGGCGAACACCGGGGAGCTGTTTTTT	CASSDSRDRANTGELFF
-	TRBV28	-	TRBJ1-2	TGTGCCAGCAGGATCTCCAGGGGCTCGAAACACTATGGCTACACCTTC	CASRISRGSKHYGYTF
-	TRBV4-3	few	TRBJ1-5	TGCGCCAGCAGCCAAGACGTAAGCAATCAGCCCCAGCATTTT	CASSQDVSNQPQHF
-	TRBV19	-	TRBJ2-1	TGTGCCACCCTGAAGGCGGGAACCTACAATGAGCAGTTCTTC	CATLKAGTYNEQFF
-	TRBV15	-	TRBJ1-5	TGTGCCACCAGCAGAGACCAGAGCGATCAGCCCCAGCATTTT	CATSRDQSDQPQHF
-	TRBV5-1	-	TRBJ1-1	TGCGCCAGCAGCTTGGGCTATACTGAAGCTTTCTTT	CASSLGYTEAFF
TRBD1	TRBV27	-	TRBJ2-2	TGTGCCAGCAGACAAGACAGGGCTGACACCGGGGAGCTGTTTTTT	CASRQDRADTGELFF
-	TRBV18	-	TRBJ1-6	TGTGCCAGCTCACCCCAGGGGAATGGTTCACCCCTCCACTTT	CASSPQGNGSPLHF
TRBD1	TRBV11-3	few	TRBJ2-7	TGTGCCAGCAGCTCATTAACAGGGGCCGACGAGCAGTACTTC	CASSSLTGADEQYF
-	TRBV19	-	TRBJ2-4	TGTGCCAGTAGTATGGCAGGGCCCATATTAGCCAAAAACATTCAGTACTTC	CASSMAGPILAKNIQYF
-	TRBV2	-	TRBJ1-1	TGTGCCAGCTGGAGGGGAGGCCGGACTGAAGCTTTCTTT	CASWRGGRTEAFF
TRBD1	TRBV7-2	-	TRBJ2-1	TGTGCCAGCAGCCCCCACAGGGGTTACAATGAGCAGTTCTTC	CASSPHRGYNEQFF
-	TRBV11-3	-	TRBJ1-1	TGTGCCAGCAGCTTAGTTCGTACTAACACTGAAGCTTTCTTT	CASSLVRTNTEAFF
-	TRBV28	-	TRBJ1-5	TGTGCCAGCAGTTTATGGCTCCAGAGCAATCAGCCCCAGCATTTT	CASSLWLQSNQPQHF
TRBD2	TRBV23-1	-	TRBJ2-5	TGCGCCAGCAGCAAACTAGCGGGAGTTGGTGTGGGTGGGGAGACCCAGTACTTC	CASSKLAGVGVGGETQYF
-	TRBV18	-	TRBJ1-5	TGTGCCAGCTCCCCGGGGGTAGAACAGCCCCAGCATTTT	CASSPGVEQPQHF
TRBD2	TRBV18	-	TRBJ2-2	TGTGCCAGCTCACGCACACTAGCGGGGAACACCGGGGAGCTGTTTTTT	CASSRTLAGNTGELFF
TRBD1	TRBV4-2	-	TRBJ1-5	TGTGCCAGCAGCCAAGACGGGCCGACAGGGATAATCAGCCCCCAGCATTTT	CASSQDGPTGIISPQHF
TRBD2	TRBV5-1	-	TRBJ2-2	TGCGCCAGCGCGTCCGGGACTAGCGGCACCGGGGAGCTGTTTTTT	CASASGTSGTGELFF
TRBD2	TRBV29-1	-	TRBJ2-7	TGCAGCGTTGAAGTTTCTAGCGGGAGCGAGCAGTACTTC	CSVEVSSGSEQYF
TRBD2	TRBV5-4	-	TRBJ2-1	TGTGCCAGCAGCGGGAAACTAGCGGGAGACTACAATGAGCAGTTCTTC	CASSGKLAGDYNEQFF
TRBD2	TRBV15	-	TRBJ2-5	TGTGCCACCAGCGACCGGGGGGGATCGGAGACCCAGTACTTC	CATSDRGGSETQYF
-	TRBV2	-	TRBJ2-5	TGTGCCAGCAGTGAATGGTCTAAAGAGACCCAGTACTTC	CASSEWSKETQYF
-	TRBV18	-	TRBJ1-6	TGTGCCAGCTCACCAGGGGCCGCCAGGACCCTCCACTTT	CASSPGAARTLHF
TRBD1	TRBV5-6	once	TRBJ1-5	TGTGCCAGCAGCCGGGGACAGACTTATAGCAATCAGCCCCAGCATTTT	CASSRGQTYSNQPQHF
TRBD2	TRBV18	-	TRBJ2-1	TGTGCCAGCTCACACGAGGCCCTAGCGGGAGACAATGAGCAGTTCTTC	CASSHEALAGDNEQFF